This is a list of T cell receptor beta chains from one sample in a study of beta chain features in type 1 diabetes. Clones were sequenced by immunoSEQ multiplex PCR, and TCRdb holds only the in-frame ones, with some missing. Of 450,000 to 600,000 clones in the sample, 30% were seen once. Sequenced: naive CD4+ T cells from blood. These receptor sequences come from a young man in good health. Both conserved end residues are part of each CDR3. A D gene is named only where the DNA matches it firmly. Clone size is given for some rows only: seen once, a few or many times, or a class if the clone is expanded.

d_gene	abundance	v_gene	j_gene	CDR3aa	CDR3nt
TRBD2	NA	TRBV7-9	TRBJ2-2	CASSLRLAVYTGELFF	TGTGCCAGCAGCTTACGACTAGCGGTCTACACCGGGGAGCTGTTTTTT
NA	few	TRBV4-2	TRBJ2-3	CASSQGSGADTQYF	TGTGCCAGCAGCCAAGGAAGCGGAGCGGATACGCAGTATTTT
TRBD2	few	TRBV29-1	TRBJ2-2	CSAQRGPNTGELFF	TGCAGCGCCCAGCGGGGCCCGAACACCGGGGAGCTGTTTTTT
NA	NA	TRBV5-6	TRBJ2-1	CASSTMTRRLYNEQFF	TGTGCCAGCAGCACCATGACAAGACGGCTCTACAATGAGCAGTTCTTC
NA	few	TRBV30	TRBJ1-5	CAWSSQSNQPQHF	TGTGCCTGGAGTTCCCAGAGCAATCAGCCCCAGCATTTT
NA	NA	TRBV7-9	TRBJ2-2	CASSSFPGELFF	TGTGCCAGCAGTTCTTTCCCCGGGGAGCTGTTTTTT
TRBD1	few	TRBV25-1	TRBJ2-5	CASSEWGRGTQETQYF	TGTGCCAGCAGTGAATGGGGCAGGGGGACCCAAGAGACCCAGTACTTC
TRBD1	few	TRBV25-1	TRBJ2-2	CASSGSGQGRTGELFF	TGTGCCAGCAGTGGATCGGGACAGGGGAGGACCGGGGAGCTGTTTTTT
TRBD1	NA	TRBV15	TRBJ1-5	CATSREGQGNQPQHF	TGTGCCACCAGCAGGGAGGGACAGGGCAATCAGCCCCAGCATTTT
TRBD2	few	TRBV9	TRBJ2-5	CASSGTTGGETQYF	TGTGCCAGCAGCGGGACAACGGGAGGAGAGACCCAGTACTTC
NA	few	TRBV7-2	TRBJ2-7	CASSLDRSYEQYF	TGTGCCAGCAGCTTAGACAGGAGCTACGAGCAGTACTTC
NA	NA	TRBV5-4	TRBJ1-1	CASRAGQSEAFF	TGTGCCAGCAGGGCCGGACAGAGTGAAGCTTTCTTT
TRBD1	NA	TRBV14	TRBJ2-7	CASSQGYPDRGQGEQYF	TGTGCCAGCAGCCAAGGGTACCCCGACAGGGGGCAGGGCGAGCAGTACTTC
NA	few	TRBV9	TRBJ1-3	CASSDLSSGNTIYF	TGTGCCAGCAGCGACTTGAGCTCTGGAAACACCATATATTTT
NA	NA	TRBV11-2	TRBJ2-7	CASSPTRPYEQYF	TGTGCCAGCAGCCCCACCCGTCCCTACGAGCAGTACTTC
TRBD2	NA	TRBV7-8	TRBJ2-3	CASSLVALAASTDTQYF	TGTGCCAGCAGCTTAGTAGCCCTAGCGGCTAGCACAGATACGCAGTATTTT